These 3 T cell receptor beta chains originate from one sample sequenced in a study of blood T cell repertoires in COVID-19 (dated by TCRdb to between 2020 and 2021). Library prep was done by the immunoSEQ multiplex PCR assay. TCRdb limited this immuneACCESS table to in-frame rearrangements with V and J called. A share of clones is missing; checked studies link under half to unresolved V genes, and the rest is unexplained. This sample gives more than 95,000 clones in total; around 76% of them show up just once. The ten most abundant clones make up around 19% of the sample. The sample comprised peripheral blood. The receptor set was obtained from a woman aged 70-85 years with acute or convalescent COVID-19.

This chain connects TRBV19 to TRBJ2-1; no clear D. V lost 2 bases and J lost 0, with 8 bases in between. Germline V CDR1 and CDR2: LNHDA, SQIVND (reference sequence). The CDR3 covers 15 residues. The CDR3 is CASSIQESSYNEQFF. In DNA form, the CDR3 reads TGTGCCAGTAGTATACAGGAAAGCTCCTACAATGAGCAGTTCTTC. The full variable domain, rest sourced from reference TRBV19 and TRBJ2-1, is DGGITQSPKYLFRKEGQNVTLSCEQNLNHDAMYWYRQDPGQGLRLIYYSQIVNDFQKGDIAEGYSVSREKKESFPLTVTSAQKNPTAFYLCASSIQESSYNEQFFGPGTRLTVL.

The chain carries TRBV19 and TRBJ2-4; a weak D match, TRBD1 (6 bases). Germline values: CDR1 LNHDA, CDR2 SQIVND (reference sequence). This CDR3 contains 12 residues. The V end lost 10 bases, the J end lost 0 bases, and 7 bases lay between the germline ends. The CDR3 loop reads CATRGAKNIQYF. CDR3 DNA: TGTGCCACCAGGGGAGCCAAAAACATTCAGTACTTC.

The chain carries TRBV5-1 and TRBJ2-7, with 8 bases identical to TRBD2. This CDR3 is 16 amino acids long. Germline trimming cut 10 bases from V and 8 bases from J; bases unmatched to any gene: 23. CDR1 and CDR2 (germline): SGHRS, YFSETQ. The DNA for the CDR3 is TGCGCCTGTTTGCGCGTTTGGGGGGGCCGGGGGGGGCAGCAGTACTTC. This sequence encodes CACLRVWGGRGGQQYF.